This entry features one TCR beta chain sequence. Its cognate antigen has yet to be identified. No base qualities exist here, and no much larger clone lies one base off it. Sequences SGHTA (CDR1) and FQGNSA (CDR2) are obtained from the germline V gene. Spanning cysteine to phenylalanine, the CDR3 consists of 17 amino acids. The sequence is cut down to CDR3 DNA, 51 bases in frame from base 1. The junction shows trimming of 4 bases on V and 0 bases on J, and the gene matches do not reach 6 bases of it. This sample stems from a study of control samples from healthy donors and cancer patients (dated by TCRdb to about 2020). The library was generated by the immunoSEQ multiplex PCR assay. In its TCRdb copy, this immuneACCESS table keeps in-frame sequences only and misses some clones. Where compared with another copy, unresolved V genes explain less than half of these, and the others have no known cause. The sample data list about 160,000 clones, and roughly 94% of these were observed just once. The top ten constitute approximately 8% of the sample.

This clonotype was sampled from a middle-aged woman in good health. The chain is encoded by TRBV7-2 joined to TRBJ2-4, with 10 central nucleotides matching TRBD2. The specimen sequenced was blood. The nucleotides are TGTGCCAGCAGCTCCTTTCTAGCGGGGGTAGCCAAAAACATTCAGTACTTC. Translated, this gives CASSSFLAGVAKNIQYF. Extended through the reference TRBV7-2 and TRBJ2-4 proteins, this CDR3 yields the full variable domain: GAGVSQSPSNKVTEKGKDVELRCDPISGHTALYWYRQSLGQGLEFLIYFQGNSAPDKSGLPSDRFSAERTGGSVSTLTIQRTQQEDSAVYLCASSSFLAGVAKNIQYFGAGTRLSVL.